These T cell receptor beta chains were read from a single sample in a study of OX40 agonist ivuxolimab in advanced cancers. TCRdb's copy holds only in-frame clones and misses some; the assay was immunoSEQ multiplex PCR. In the table there are 77,000 or so clones, approximately 87% of which are singletons. This material consisted of CD4+ or CD8+ T cells sorted from blood, taken in a trial of the OX40 agonist ivuxolimab. All receptors derive from an adult with an advanced solid tumor such as melanoma, head and neck, liver or kidney cancer. The CDR3 runs from the conserved cysteine through the conserved F or W. A D gene is named only where the DNA matches it firmly. Clone sizes are given selectively: once, few, many, or a class where the clone is expanded.

d_gene	j_gene	v_gene	abundance	CDR3nt	CDR3aa
NA	TRBJ2-3	TRBV10-3	NA	TGTGCCATCAGTGAGGGGGCATGGACAGATACGCAGTATTTT	CAISEGAWTDTQYF
NA	TRBJ1-5	TRBV6-6	NA	TGTGCCAGCACCCTCGGAGGGTATAGCAATCAGCCCCAGCATTTT	CASTLGGYSNQPQHF
NA	TRBJ2-1	TRBV11-3	NA	TGTGCCAGCAGCCCCCGAGGGAGCTCCTACAATGAGCAGTTCTTC	CASSPRGSSYNEQFF
NA	TRBJ2-7	TRBV6-1	NA	TGTGCCAGCATAGGAAACCAAATCTACGAGCAGTACTTC	CASIGNQIYEQYF
NA	TRBJ2-7	TRBV7-2	NA	TGTGCCAGCAGCTTAGCCTCAGGGAGCTACGAGCAGTACTTC	CASSLASGSYEQYF
NA	TRBJ2-5	TRBV30	NA	TGTGCCTGGAGTGTACAGTGGGGGACTCCAGAGACCCAGTACTTC	CAWSVQWGTPETQYF
TRBD1	TRBJ1-1	TRBV11-2	NA	TGTGCCAGCAGCCCTGGGACAGTCTTGAACACTGAAGCTTTCTTT	CASSPGTVLNTEAFF
NA	TRBJ2-3	TRBV7-9	NA	TGTGCCAGCAGCTTAGGAGGCGAACTCACAGATACGCAGTATTTT	CASSLGGELTDTQYF
TRBD2	TRBJ2-1	TRBV2	few	TGTGCCAGCACCGACCTAGCGGGAGTAGACAATGAGCAGTTCTTC	CASTDLAGVDNEQFF
NA	TRBJ1-6	TRBV7-2	NA	TGTGCCAGCAGCTTAGCCGGGCAGACTTCACCCCTCCACTTT	CASSLAGQTSPLHF
TRBD2	TRBJ2-4	TRBV30	NA	TGTGCCTGGAGTGTAAGCGGGGAAGTTCAGTACTTC	CAWSVSGEVQYF
TRBD1	TRBJ1-5	TRBV18	NA	TGTGCCAGCTCACCGACAGGGCGGAATAATCAGCCCCAGCATTTT	CASSPTGRNNQPQHF
NA	TRBJ2-2	TRBV18	NA	TGTGCCAGCTCACTGTACAGGGGAGGTTCCGGGGAGCTGTTTTTT	CASSLYRGGSGELFF
NA	TRBJ2-2	TRBV7-2	NA	TGTGCCAGCAGCTTAGGTTGGAACACCGGGGAGCTGTTTTTT	CASSLGWNTGELFF
NA	TRBJ2-7	TRBV19	NA	TGTGCCACCGGAGACAGAAGCTACGAGCAGTACTTC	CATGDRSYEQYF
TRBD1	TRBJ1-5	TRBV6-5	NA	TGTGCCAGCAGTTATAGAGGGGGCTACGGTCAGCCCCAGCATTTT	CASSYRGGYGQPQHF
TRBD1	TRBJ2-7	TRBV5-1	NA	TGCGCCAGCACCCGGACAGGGGGAATGGGGGAGCAGTACTTC	CASTRTGGMGEQYF
NA	TRBJ1-6	TRBV27	NA	TGTGCCAGCAGTTGGGGGGGGCGCGGTTCACCCCTCCACTTT	CASSWGGRGSPLHF
TRBD2	TRBJ2-5	TRBV2	NA	TGTGCCAGCAGTGAAGGGTGGCGGGAGGGCCGGGAGACCCAGTACTTC	CASSEGWREGRETQYF
NA	TRBJ2-7	TRBV7-2	NA	TGTGCCAGCAGCTTAGGGGCAGGGTACGAGCAGTACTTC	CASSLGAGYEQYF
NA	TRBJ1-2	TRBV28	NA	TGTGCCAGCAGTTTATCTATGAACTATGGCTACACCTTC	CASSLSMNYGYTF
TRBD1	TRBJ2-1	TRBV25-1	NA	TGTGCCAGCAGTAAATCGGGGACAGGGGGGTACAATGAGCAGTTCTTC	CASSKSGTGGYNEQFF
NA	TRBJ2-7	TRBV7-8	few	TGTGCCAGCAGCTCCGACCCCTACAGATTGGCGTACTTC	CASSSDPYRLAYF